A selection of T cell receptor beta chains follows, all from one sample in a study of siplizumab effects on memory and regulatory T cells. Some clones are missing from TCRdb's copy, which holds only in-frame ones; the method was immunoSEQ multiplex PCR. Among fewer than 120,000 clones listed, 92% were seen once. Sequencing was done on a sample of CD4+ T cells sorted from blood. These receptor sequences come from a human donor in good health. Each CDR3 is given with its conserved first and last residue. The D gene is left open where the match is weak. Size is omitted from some rows. Given values are once, few, many or a class for expanded clones.

v_gene: TRBV5-8; abundance: -; d_gene: TRBD1; j_gene: TRBJ2-2; CDR3aa: CASSPGTGTGELFF; CDR3nt: TGTGCCAGCAGCCCCGGGACAGGCACCGGGGAGCTGTTTTTT
v_gene: TRBV20-1; abundance: once; d_gene: -; j_gene: TRBJ2-7; CDR3aa: CSATRTYEQYF; CDR3nt: TGCAGTGCTACCCGCACCTACGAGCAGTACTTC
v_gene: TRBV6-5; abundance: -; d_gene: -; j_gene: TRBJ1-2; CDR3aa: CASSPQTGSGYGYTF; CDR3nt: TGTGCCAGCAGCCCCCAAACAGGGAGCGGCTATGGCTACACCTTC
v_gene: TRBV11-3; abundance: -; d_gene: -; j_gene: TRBJ2-2; CDR3aa: CASSPALGDTGELFF; CDR3nt: TGTGCCAGCAGCCCCGCCCTTGGGGACACCGGGGAGCTGTTTTTT
v_gene: TRBV5-1; abundance: -; d_gene: -; j_gene: TRBJ1-4; CDR3aa: CASSVGNSQGRLTTNEKLFF; CDR3nt: TGCGCCAGCAGCGTTGGGAATAGCCAGGGGAGGCTAACAACTAATGAAAAACTGTTTTTT
v_gene: TRBV5-1; abundance: -; d_gene: -; j_gene: TRBJ2-3; CDR3aa: CASSLVSSLGDTQYF; CDR3nt: TGCGCCAGCAGCTTGGTGTCTTCATTAGGAGATACGCAGTATTTT
v_gene: TRBV19; abundance: -; d_gene: -; j_gene: TRBJ2-5; CDR3aa: CASSIGSAGETQYF; CDR3nt: TGTGCCAGTAGTATAGGGTCCGCGGGAGAGACCCAGTACTTC
v_gene: TRBV6-4; abundance: -; d_gene: -; j_gene: TRBJ1-2; CDR3aa: CASSDSTQGIYGYTF; CDR3nt: TGTGCCAGCAGTGACTCGACGCAGGGTATCTATGGCTACACCTTC
v_gene: TRBV6-5; abundance: -; d_gene: -; j_gene: TRBJ1-1; CDR3aa: CASSLWTAGEAFF; CDR3nt: TGTGCCAGCAGTCTCTGGACGGCCGGCGAAGCTTTCTTT
v_gene: TRBV6-5; abundance: -; d_gene: -; j_gene: TRBJ2-1; CDR3aa: CASGIPGPAGDEQFF; CDR3nt: TGTGCCAGCGGGATTCCGGGACCCGCGGGCGATGAGCAGTTCTTC
v_gene: TRBV6-4; abundance: few; d_gene: TRBD1; j_gene: TRBJ1-2; CDR3aa: CASSRDRNYGYTF; CDR3nt: TGTGCCAGCAGCCGGGACAGAAACTATGGCTACACCTTC
v_gene: TRBV28; abundance: -; d_gene: TRBD1; j_gene: TRBJ2-7; CDR3aa: CASTDRSYAQYF; CDR3nt: TGTGCCAGCACGGACAGGTCCTACGCGCAGTACTTC
v_gene: TRBV7-9; abundance: once; d_gene: TRBD2; j_gene: TRBJ2-3; CDR3aa: CASSLYRGGTDTQYF; CDR3nt: TGTGCCAGCAGCTTGTACCGGGGGGGGACAGATACGCAGTATTTT
v_gene: TRBV19; abundance: -; d_gene: -; j_gene: TRBJ2-7; CDR3aa: CASSIAAGPLGQYF; CDR3nt: TGTGCCAGTAGTATCGCGGCAGGCCCCCTGGGGCAGTACTTC
v_gene: TRBV2; abundance: once; d_gene: -; j_gene: TRBJ1-1; CDR3aa: CASSESPNTAAFF; CDR3nt: TGTGCCAGCAGTGAAAGCCCAAATACCGCAGCTTTCTTT
v_gene: TRBV5-6; abundance: -; d_gene: TRBD1; j_gene: TRBJ2-1; CDR3aa: CASSRRTGEVYNEQFF; CDR3nt: TGTGCCAGCAGCCGCCGGACAGGGGAGGTTTACAATGAGCAGTTCTTC
v_gene: TRBV7-9; abundance: -; d_gene: -; j_gene: TRBJ2-7; CDR3aa: CASSPKGPYEQYF; CDR3nt: TGTGCCAGCAGCCCAAAAGGACCCTACGAGCAGTACTTC
v_gene: TRBV29-1; abundance: -; d_gene: TRBD2; j_gene: TRBJ2-1; CDR3aa: CSAGGALNEQFF; CDR3nt: TGCAGCGCCGGGGGGGCCCTCAATGAGCAGTTCTTC
v_gene: TRBV5-1; abundance: -; d_gene: -; j_gene: TRBJ2-2; CDR3aa: CASSLPIPGSGELFF; CDR3nt: TGCGCCAGCAGCTTACCAATACCAGGGTCCGGGGAGCTGTTTTTT
v_gene: TRBV19; abundance: -; d_gene: TRBD1; j_gene: TRBJ2-5; CDR3aa: CASSKDRQETQYF; CDR3nt: TGTGCCAGTAGTAAGGACAGGCAAGAGACCCAGTACTTC
v_gene: TRBV19; abundance: -; d_gene: TRBD1; j_gene: TRBJ1-1; CDR3aa: CASSTSRDRGRHTEAFF; CDR3nt: TGTGCCAGTAGTACGTCCCGGGACAGGGGGAGACACACTGAAGCTTTCTTT
v_gene: TRBV6-5; abundance: once; d_gene: TRBD1; j_gene: TRBJ2-7; CDR3aa: CASSPGTGPYEQYF; CDR3nt: TGTGCCAGCAGCCCCGGGACAGGGCCCTACGAGCAGTACTTC
v_gene: TRBV6-5; abundance: -; d_gene: -; j_gene: TRBJ1-2; CDR3aa: CASRSKPRGYGYTF; CDR3nt: TGTGCCAGCAGATCAAAGCCCAGGGGCTATGGCTACACCTTC
v_gene: TRBV5-1; abundance: -; d_gene: -; j_gene: TRBJ1-1; CDR3aa: CASSLGGPTEAFF; CDR3nt: TGCGCCAGCAGCTTGGGGGGTCCCACTGAAGCTTTCTTT
v_gene: TRBV11-1; abundance: -; d_gene: -; j_gene: TRBJ1-5; CDR3aa: CASSLAGVNQPQHF; CDR3nt: TGTGCCAGCAGCCTAGCAGGGGTCAATCAGCCCCAGCATTTT
v_gene: TRBV6-1; abundance: -; d_gene: TRBD1; j_gene: TRBJ2-7; CDR3aa: CASSETGGPYEQYF; CDR3nt: TGTGCCAGCAGTGAAACAGGGGGGCCCTACGAGCAGTACTTC